Given below is one TCR beta chain in context. This receptor's antigen is unknown. Per-base quality was not reported, and no clone a single base away is much larger than it. The sample comes from a study of T-cell memory formation after mild COVID-19 (dated by TCRdb to the early 2020s). Regarding the study in general: Most TCR sequence clusters were specific to one of the two donors. Longitudinal TCRalpha and TCRbeta repertoire sequencing tracked T-cell clones expanding and contracting after mild COVID-19 in a couple of donors. The cohort was made up of two young adult volunteers, one female and one male, who were previously healthy. Here is what the overall study found, with its caveats: The study covered only a couple of mild cases, and larger cohorts including severe cases with pre-infection samples were considered necessary. SARS-CoV-2 specificity of the second-wave clones peaking on day 37 was not confirmed. Some responding clones were found in pre-infection memory, which suggests that pre-existing cross-reactive memory T cells took part in the SARS-CoV-2 response. From day 15 to 85, contracting clones showed balanced CD4/CD8 phenotypes, whereas a second wave of clones that expanded from day 15 to 37 leaned towards CD4+. Contracting CD4+ clones turned up mainly in the CM and EM memory subsets, whereas EMRA was where CD8+ clones were enriched.

Ficoll-Paque density gradient centrifugation was used to isolate PBMCs. Sequencing was carried out with an Illumina NovaSeq 6000. TCRalpha and TCRbeta cDNA libraries were constructed by 5'RACE with constant-segment primers, with sample barcodes and unique molecular identifiers being introduced. Trizol reagent was used to extract RNA from every sample. The libraries were amplified in two PCR steps, and the second step added a second sample barcode and Illumina TruSeq adapters. Libraries were sequenced on an Illumina NovaSeq with 2 x 150 bp paired-end reads. Processing in the source paper ran as follows. With migec v1.2.7, reads were demultiplexed and then collapsed into UMI-guided consensus sequences. With mixcr v2.1.11, UMI consensuses were aligned to TRA and TRB V and J templates and assembled into clonotypes. A clonotype was counted as expanded or contracted only when both edgeR and NoisET called the clonotype significant, with the noise models trained on biological replicates. For edgeR calls, the thresholds were a false discovery rate-adjusted p below 0.01 and a log2 fold-change of 1. As an exploratory analysis of dynamics, max-normalized trajectories of the 1000 most abundant clonotypes were examined with PCA combined with hierarchical clustering. Each responding clone was given a CD4 or CD8 phenotype based on the CD4+ and CD8+ repertoires, which had been sequenced separately. TCRdb applied fastp at Q25 and MiXCR to the public reads, then kept only in-frame beta chains. Here each entry gathers all rows of one CDR3 protein and keeps the most common genes and DNA. For this entry, the V and J calls and clone size follow TCRdb and not the study's own pipeline. A total of about 350,000 distinct CDR3 sequences appear in this sample, roughly an eighth of them only once. About a fifth of the sample lies in the top ten.

V trim: 3 bases; J trim: 4 bases; unmatched bases: 8. From the germline V gene (reference sequence), CDR1 is MNHEY and CDR2 is SMNVEV. Measured from the cysteine to the phenylalanine, the CDR3 is 16 residues long. Of the read, only the CDR3 DNA is kept; its 48 bases are in frame from base 1. Rearrangement joined TRBV27 to TRBJ2-3, and TRBD1 aligns with 9 junction nucleotides. Sample: PBMCs or a T cell subset sorted from them (not recorded which). The sequence came from a man in his late teens or twenties who had mild COVID-19 (a few samples of this study predate the infection). The sample titles of this study are shuffled in the database, so cell type and time point are left out; the donor was told from shared clones. The CDR3 loop reads CASSFSGTGTPDTQYF. The DNA sequence is given as TGTGCCAGCAGTTTCTCCGGGACAGGGACTCCAGATACGCAGTATTTT.